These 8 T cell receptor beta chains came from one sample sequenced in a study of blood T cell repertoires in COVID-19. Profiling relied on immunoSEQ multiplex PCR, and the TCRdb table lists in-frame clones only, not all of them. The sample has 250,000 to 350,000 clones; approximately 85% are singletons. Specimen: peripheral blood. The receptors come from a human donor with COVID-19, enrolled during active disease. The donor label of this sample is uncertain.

The CDR3, as DNA: TGTGCCAGCAGTCCTTTAGCGCGCACCTCCTTTTACGAGCAGTACTTC. Translated, it gives CASSPLARTSFYEQYF. The chain carries TRBV11-2 and TRBJ2-7, with a weak D call TRBD2 (5 bases). The germline V gene has CDR1 SGHAT and CDR2 FQNNGV. Trimming left V 6 bases short and J 4 bases short, with 22 bases between. The CDR3 contains 16 residues. Filled out from reference TRBV11-2 and TRBJ2-7, the complete variable domain reads EAGVAQSPRYKIIEKRQSVAFWCNPISGHATLYWYQQILGQGPKLLIQFQNNGVVDDSQLPKDRFSAERLKGVDSTLKIQPAKLEDSAVYLCASSPLARTSFYEQYFGPGTRLTVT.

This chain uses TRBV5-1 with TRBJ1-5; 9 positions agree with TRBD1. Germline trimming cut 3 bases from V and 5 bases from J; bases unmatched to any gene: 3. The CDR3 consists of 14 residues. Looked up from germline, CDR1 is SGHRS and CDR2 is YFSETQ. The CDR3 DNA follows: TGCGCCAGCAGCTACGGGACAGGGTATCAGCCCCAGCATTTT. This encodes CASSYGTGYQPQHF.

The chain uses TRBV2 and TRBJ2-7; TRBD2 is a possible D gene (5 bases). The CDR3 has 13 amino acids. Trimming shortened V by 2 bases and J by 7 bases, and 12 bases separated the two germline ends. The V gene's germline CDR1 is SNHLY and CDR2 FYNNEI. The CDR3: CASSEFLDFEQYF. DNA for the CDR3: TGTGCCAGCAGTGAATTCCTGGACTTTGAGCAGTACTTC.

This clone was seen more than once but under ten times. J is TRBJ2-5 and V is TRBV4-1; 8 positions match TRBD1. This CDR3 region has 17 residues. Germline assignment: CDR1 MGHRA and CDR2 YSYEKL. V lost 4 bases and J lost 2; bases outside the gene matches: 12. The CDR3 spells CASSRKAPTGGQETQYF. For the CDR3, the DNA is TGCGCCAGCAGCCGCAAAGCCCCAACAGGGGGGCAAGAGACCCAGTACTTC.

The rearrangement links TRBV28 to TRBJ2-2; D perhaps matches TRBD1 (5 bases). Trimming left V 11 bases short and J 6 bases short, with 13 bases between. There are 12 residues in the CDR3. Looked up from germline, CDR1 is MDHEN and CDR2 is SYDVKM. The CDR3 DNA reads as TGTGCCGGTAAAGGGGTCGCCGGGGAGCTGTTTTTT. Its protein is CAGKGVAGELFF.

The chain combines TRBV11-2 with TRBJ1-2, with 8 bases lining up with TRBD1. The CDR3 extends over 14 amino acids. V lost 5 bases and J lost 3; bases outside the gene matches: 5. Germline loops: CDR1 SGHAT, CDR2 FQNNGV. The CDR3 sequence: CASSPGQGDYGYTF. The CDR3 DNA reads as TGTGCCAGCAGCCCTGGACAGGGAGACTATGGCTACACCTTC.

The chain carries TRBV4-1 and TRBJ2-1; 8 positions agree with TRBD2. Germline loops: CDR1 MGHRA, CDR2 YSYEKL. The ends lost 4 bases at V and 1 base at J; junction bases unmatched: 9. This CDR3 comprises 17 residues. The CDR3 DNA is TGCGCCAGCAGCCGAACCGAAGCGGGAGCTTCCTACAATGAGCAGTTCTTC. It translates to CASSRTEAGASYNEQFF.

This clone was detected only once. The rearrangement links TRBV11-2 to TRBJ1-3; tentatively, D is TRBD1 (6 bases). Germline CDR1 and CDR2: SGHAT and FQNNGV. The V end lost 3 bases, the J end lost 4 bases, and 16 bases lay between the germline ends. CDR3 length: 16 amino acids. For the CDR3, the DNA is TGTGCCAGCAGCTTTGACAGGCTAAATGGCGGAAACACCATATATTTT. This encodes CASSFDRLNGGNTIYF.